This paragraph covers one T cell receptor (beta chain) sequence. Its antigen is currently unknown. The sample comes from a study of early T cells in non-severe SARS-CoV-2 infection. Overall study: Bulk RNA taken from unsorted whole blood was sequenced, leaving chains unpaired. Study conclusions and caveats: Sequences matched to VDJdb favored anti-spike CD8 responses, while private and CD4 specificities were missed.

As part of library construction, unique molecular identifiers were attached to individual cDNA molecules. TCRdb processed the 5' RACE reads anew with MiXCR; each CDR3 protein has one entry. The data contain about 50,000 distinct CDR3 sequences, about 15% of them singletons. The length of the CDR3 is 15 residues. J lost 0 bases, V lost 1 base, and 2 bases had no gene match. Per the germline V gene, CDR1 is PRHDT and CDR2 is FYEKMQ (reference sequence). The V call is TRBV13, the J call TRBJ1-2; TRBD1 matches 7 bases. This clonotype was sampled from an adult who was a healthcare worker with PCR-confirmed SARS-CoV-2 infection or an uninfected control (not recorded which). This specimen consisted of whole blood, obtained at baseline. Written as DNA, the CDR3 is TGTGCCAGCAGCTTAGCAGGGGGAGCTAACTATGGCTACACCTTC. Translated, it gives CASSLAGGANYGYTF.